A selection of T cell receptor beta chains follows, all from one sample in a study of T cell responses to AZD1222 COVID-19 vaccine. The repertoire was sequenced with immunoSEQ multiplex PCR; TCRdb's copy has only in-frame clones and lacks some. The sample holds around 130,000 clones, just over 85% seen once. Material: peripheral blood, obtained on day 0 of AZD1222 vaccination. The receptors stem from an adult in good health. Both conserved end residues are part of each CDR3. D genes are given only for firm matches. Not all rows give a size; the values are once, few, many and, for expanded clones, a class.

j_call d_call clone_size v_call cdr3_length cdr3_nt cdr3_aa
TRBJ1-2 TRBD1 NA TRBV19 15 TGTGCCAGTAGTCGACCGGGACAGGGGTCCTATGGCTACACCTTC CASSRPGQGSYGYTF
TRBJ2-1 NA NA TRBV14 14 TGTGCCAGCAGCCAATCAAGCGCCTACAATGAGCAGTTCTTC CASSQSSAYNEQFF
TRBJ2-5 NA NA TRBV27 15 TGTGCCAGCAGCCATCCGGGCAGTGCGACGGAGACCCAGTACTTC CASSHPGSATETQYF
TRBJ2-2 NA NA TRBV5-6 15 TGTGCCAGCAGCTTCAACGGTCCTTTGCGCGGGGAGCTGTTTTTT CASSFNGPLRGELFF
TRBJ1-5 NA NA TRBV7-9 19 TGTGCCAGCAGCTTAGGAAAGCCCGGGACAAGCCCTTACAATAAGCCCCAGCATTTT CASSLGKPGTSPYNKPQHF
TRBJ1-3 NA few TRBV7-8 13 TGTGCCAGCCGGGGTGGGTCTGGAAACACCATATATTTT CASRGGSGNTIYF
TRBJ1-2 TRBD1 NA TRBV25-1 14 TGTGCCAGCAGTCTCACAGGGGTTAACTATGGCTACACCTTC CASSLTGVNYGYTF
TRBJ1-5 NA NA TRBV7-2 15 TGTGCCAGCAGCTCCTCTTGGGAGGGGGGCAGAGCCCAGCATTTT CASSSSWEGGRAQHF
TRBJ2-4 TRBD2 NA TRBV5-1 19 TGCGCCAGCAGCTTTTCCCGGCGGGAGGAAACGTTAGCCAAAAACATTCAGTACTTC CASSFSRREETLAKNIQYF
TRBJ1-2 NA NA TRBV5-5 15 TGTGCCAGCAGCTTAGCATACAGGGACGACTATGGCTACACCTTC CASSLAYRDDYGYTF
TRBJ2-1 TRBD2 NA TRBV11-2 13 TGTGCCAGCATGGGACTAGCGAGCGATGAGCAGTTCTTC CASMGLASDEQFF
TRBJ1-2 NA NA TRBV7-2 14 TGTGCCAGCAGCTTAGTACCAGGGAAGCATGGCTACACCTTC CASSLVPGKHGYTF
TRBJ2-7 TRBD1 NA TRBV30 14 TGTGCCTGGAGTTTGACGACAGGGGCCACCGAGCAGTACTTC CAWSLTTGATEQYF
TRBJ2-1 TRBD2 once TRBV10-3 13 TGTGCCATCAGCGAGACGGGACTAGCGGAGCAGTTCTTC CAISETGLAEQFF